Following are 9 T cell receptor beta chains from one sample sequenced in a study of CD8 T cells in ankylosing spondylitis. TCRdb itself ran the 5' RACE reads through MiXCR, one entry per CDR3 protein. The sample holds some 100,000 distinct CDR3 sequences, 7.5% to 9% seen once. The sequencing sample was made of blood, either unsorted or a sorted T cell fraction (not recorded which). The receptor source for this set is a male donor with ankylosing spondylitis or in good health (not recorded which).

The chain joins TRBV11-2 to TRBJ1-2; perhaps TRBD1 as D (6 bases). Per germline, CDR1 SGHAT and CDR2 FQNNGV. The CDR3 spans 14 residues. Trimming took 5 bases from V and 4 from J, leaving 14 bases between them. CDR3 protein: CASSNGGRGYGYTF. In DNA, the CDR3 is TGTGCCAGCAGCAACGGTGGCAGGGGCTATGGCTACACCTTC.

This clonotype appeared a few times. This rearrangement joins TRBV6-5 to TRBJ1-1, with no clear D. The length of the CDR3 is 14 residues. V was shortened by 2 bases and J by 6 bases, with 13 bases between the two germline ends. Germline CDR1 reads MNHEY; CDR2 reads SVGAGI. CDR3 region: CASSYRPLSSEAFF. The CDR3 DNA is TGTGCCAGCAGTTACCGGCCGCTTAGCTCTGAAGCTTTCTTT.

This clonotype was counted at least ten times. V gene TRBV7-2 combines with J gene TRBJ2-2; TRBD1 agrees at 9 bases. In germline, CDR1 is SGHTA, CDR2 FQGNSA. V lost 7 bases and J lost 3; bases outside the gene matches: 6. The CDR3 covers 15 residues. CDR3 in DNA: TGTGCCAGCATTCCTGGGACAGGGCACACCGGGGAGCTGTTTTTT. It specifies CASIPGTGHTGELFF.

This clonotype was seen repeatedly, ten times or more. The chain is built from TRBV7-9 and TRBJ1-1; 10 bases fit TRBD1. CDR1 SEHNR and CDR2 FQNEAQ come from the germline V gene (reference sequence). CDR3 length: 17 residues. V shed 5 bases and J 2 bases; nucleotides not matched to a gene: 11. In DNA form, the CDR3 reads TGTGCCAGCAGCCCCTGGACAGGGGGGGGAGTAAACACTGAAGCTTTCTTT. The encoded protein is CASSPWTGGGVNTEAFF. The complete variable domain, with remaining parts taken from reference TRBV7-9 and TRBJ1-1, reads DTGVSQNPRHKITKRGQNVTFRCDPISEHNRLYWYRQTLGQGPEFLTYFQNEAQLEKSRLLSDRFSAERPKGSFSTLEIQRTEQGDSAMYLCASSPWTGGGVNTEAFFGQGTRLTVV.

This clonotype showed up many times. CDR3 residues: CASSFASGNTGELFF. CDR3 DNA sequence: TGCGCCAGCAGCTTTGCTAGCGGGAACACCGGGGAGCTGTTTTTT. The chain has TRBV5-1 and TRBJ2-2; 7 bases agree with TRBD2. Germline V gene lookup returns CDR1 SGHRS and CDR2 YFSETQ. Trimming cost V 2 bases and J 1 base; bases outside gene matches: 2. The CDR3 spans 15 residues.

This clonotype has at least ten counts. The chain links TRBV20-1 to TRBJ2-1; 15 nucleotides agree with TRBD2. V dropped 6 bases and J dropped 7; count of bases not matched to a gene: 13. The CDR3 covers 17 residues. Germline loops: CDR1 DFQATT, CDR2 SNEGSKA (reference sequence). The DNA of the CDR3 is TGCAGTGCCGTGTCCGTGGGACTAGCGGGAGGAGGGAATGAGCAGTTCTTC. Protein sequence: CSAVSVGLAGGGNEQFF.

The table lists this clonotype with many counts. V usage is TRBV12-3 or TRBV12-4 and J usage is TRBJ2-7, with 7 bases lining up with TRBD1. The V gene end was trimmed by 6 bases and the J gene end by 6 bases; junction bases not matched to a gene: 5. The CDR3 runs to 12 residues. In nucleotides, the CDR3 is TGTGCCAGCAGAAGACAGGGCTCCGAGCAGTACTTC. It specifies CASRRQGSEQYF.

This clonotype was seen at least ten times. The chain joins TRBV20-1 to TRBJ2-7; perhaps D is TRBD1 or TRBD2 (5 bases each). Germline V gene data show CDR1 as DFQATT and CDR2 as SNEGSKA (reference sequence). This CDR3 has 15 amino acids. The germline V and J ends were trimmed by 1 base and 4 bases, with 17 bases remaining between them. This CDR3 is CSARGDRMITYEQYF. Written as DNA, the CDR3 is TGCAGTGCTAGAGGGGACCGAATGATTACGTACGAGCAGTACTTC.

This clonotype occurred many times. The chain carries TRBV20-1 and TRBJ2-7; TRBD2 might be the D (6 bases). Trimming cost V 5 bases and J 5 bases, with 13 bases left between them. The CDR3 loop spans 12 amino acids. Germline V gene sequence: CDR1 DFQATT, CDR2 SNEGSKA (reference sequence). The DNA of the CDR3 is TGCAGTGCTTACGGGAGAACCCACGAGCAGTACTTC. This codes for CSAYGRTHEQYF.